Listed below are T cell receptor beta chains from one sample, sequenced in a study of shared clonotypes between healthy human individuals. TCRdb's table, derived via immunoSEQ multiplex PCR, lists solely in-frame clones and lacks some. The sample carries about 2.3 million clones, 80% to 95% recorded once. The sequencing sample was made of naive CD4+ T cells from PBMCs. These receptors came from a man between 18 and 35 years old in good health. Some clones in this sample may be carry-over from other donors' samples. Each CDR3 is given with its conserved first and last residue. Each record gives: D gene, J gene, clone size, V gene, CDR3 protein, CDR3 DNA. The D gene is left open where the match is weak. Size tells how often a clone was seen (once, few, many) or the class of an expanded clone, and some rows leave it out.

>NA|TRBJ2-1|NA|TRBV9
CASSVGVSSYNEQFF
TGTGCCAGCAGCGTAGGGGTTAGTTCATACAATGAGCAGTTCTTC
>NA|TRBJ1-2|NA|TRBV11-2
CASSFGWGEYGYTF
TGTGCCAGCAGCTTCGGATGGGGCGAGTATGGCTACACCTTC
>TRBD2|TRBJ2-2|NA|TRBV2
CASSLTSGRGTGELFF
TGTGCCAGCAGTTTGACTAGCGGGAGAGGCACCGGGGAGCTGTTTTTT
>NA|TRBJ2-2|few|TRBV7-3
CASSPGPTGELFF
TGTGCCAGCAGCCCGGGCCCCACCGGGGAGCTGTTTTTT
>TRBD2|TRBJ2-1|once|TRBV27
CASSSGTSGGQFF
TGTGCCAGCAGTTCCGGGACTAGCGGGGGACAGTTCTTC
>NA|TRBJ1-2|NA|TRBV5-1
CASSSQWTADDFYGYTF
TGCGCCAGCAGCTCCCAGTGGACGGCTGATGACTTCTATGGCTACACCTTC
>NA|TRBJ2-7|NA|TRBV29-1
CSIRGAPYEQYF
TGCAGCATTCGGGGGGCGCCCTACGAGCAGTACTTC
>TRBD1|TRBJ2-7|NA|TRBV9
CASSAGGQGHEQYF
TGTGCCAGCAGCGCGGGGGGACAGGGCCACGAGCAGTACTTC
>NA|TRBJ1-1|NA|TRBV18
CASSDRGFDTEAFF
TGTGCCAGCTCGGACAGAGGGTTCGACACTGAAGCTTTCTTT
>NA|TRBJ1-5|NA|TRBV28
CASSPIRGSLSPQHF
TGTGCCAGCAGCCCGATTCGAGGGTCCCTCAGTCCCCAGCATTTT
>TRBD1|TRBJ1-1|NA|TRBV28
CASILRTGGGGEAFF
TGTGCCAGCATCTTGAGGACAGGGGGCGGGGGTGAAGCTTTCTTT
>TRBD1|TRBJ2-5|NA|TRBV5-1
CASSRDSNQETQYF
TGCGCCAGCAGTCGGGACAGCAACCAAGAGACCCAGTACTTC